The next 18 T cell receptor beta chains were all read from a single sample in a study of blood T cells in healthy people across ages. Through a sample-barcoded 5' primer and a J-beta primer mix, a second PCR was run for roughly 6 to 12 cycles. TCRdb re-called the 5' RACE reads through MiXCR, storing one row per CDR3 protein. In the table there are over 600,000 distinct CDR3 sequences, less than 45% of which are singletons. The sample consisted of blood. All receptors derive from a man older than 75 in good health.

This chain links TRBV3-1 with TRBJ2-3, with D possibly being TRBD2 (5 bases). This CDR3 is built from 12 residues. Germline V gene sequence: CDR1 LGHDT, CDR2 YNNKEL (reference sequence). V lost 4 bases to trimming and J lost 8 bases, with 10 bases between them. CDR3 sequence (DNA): TGTGCCAGCAGCCCGGGGTTCGGTACGCAGTATTTT. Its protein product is CASSPGFGTQYF.

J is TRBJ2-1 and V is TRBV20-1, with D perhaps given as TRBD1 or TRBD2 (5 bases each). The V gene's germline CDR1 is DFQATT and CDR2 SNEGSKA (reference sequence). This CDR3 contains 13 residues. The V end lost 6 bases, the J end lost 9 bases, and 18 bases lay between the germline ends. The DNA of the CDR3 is TGCAGTGCCCACCGGGGACCCCCGCCTGAGCAGTTCTTC. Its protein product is CSAHRGPPPEQFF.

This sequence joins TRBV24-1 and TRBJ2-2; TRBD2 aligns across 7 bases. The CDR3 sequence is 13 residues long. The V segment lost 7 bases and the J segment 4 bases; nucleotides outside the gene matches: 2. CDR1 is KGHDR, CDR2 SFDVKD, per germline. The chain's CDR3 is CATRPGGTGELFF. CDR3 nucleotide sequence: TGTGCCACCAGACCGGGGGGCACCGGGGAGCTGTTTTTT.

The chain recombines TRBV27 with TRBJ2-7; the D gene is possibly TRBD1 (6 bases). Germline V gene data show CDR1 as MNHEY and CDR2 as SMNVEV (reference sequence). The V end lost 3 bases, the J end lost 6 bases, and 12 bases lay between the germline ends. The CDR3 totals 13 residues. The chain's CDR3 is CASSFNRAGEQYF. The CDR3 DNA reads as TGTGCCAGCAGTTTTAACAGGGCTGGCGAGCAGTACTTC.

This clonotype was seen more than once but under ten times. Here the CDR3 reads CASRLAGGPNEQYF. As DNA, the CDR3 is TGTGCCAGCAGGCTAGCGGGAGGGCCTAATGAGCAGTACTTC. V is TRBV6-1 and J is TRBJ2-1, with 12 bases lining up with TRBD2. The J call is uncertain, as TRBJ2-7 better fits the DNA end. The CDR3 has 14 residues. The germline V gene encodes CDR1 MNHNS and CDR2 SASEGT.

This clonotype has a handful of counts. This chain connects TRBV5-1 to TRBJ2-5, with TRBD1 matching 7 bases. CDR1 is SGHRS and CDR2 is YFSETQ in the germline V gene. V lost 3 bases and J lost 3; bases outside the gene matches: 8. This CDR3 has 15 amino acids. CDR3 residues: CASSSGTANEETQYF. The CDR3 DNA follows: TGCGCCAGCAGCTCCGGGACAGCTAACGAAGAGACCCAGTACTTC.

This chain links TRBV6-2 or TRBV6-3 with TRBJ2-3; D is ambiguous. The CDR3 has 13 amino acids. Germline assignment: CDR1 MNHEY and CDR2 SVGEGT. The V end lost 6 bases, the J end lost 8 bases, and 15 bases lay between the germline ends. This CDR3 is CASSYTSRATQYF. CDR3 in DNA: TGTGCCAGCAGCTACACCAGTCGAGCTACGCAGTATTTT.

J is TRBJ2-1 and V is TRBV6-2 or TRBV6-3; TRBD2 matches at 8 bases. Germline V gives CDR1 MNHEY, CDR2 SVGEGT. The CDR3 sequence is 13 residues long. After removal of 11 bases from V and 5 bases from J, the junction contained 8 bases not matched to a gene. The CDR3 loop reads CAGRRGADNEQFF. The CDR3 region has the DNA TGTGCCGGGAGGCGGGGGGCAGACAATGAGCAGTTCTTC.

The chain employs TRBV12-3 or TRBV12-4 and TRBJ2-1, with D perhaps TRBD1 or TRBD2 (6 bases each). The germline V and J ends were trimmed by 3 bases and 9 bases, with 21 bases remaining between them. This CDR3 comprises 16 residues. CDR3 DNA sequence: TGTGCCAGCAGTTTCTTCGGGGGCGCGAGGGATTGTGAGCAGTTCTTC. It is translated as CASSFFGGARDCEQFF.

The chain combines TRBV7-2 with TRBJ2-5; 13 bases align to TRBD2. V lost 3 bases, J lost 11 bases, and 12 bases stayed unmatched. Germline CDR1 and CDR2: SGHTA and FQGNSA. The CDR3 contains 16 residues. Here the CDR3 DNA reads TGTGCCAGCAGCTTTGGACTAGCGGGAGCTATCGATGAGCAGTACTTC. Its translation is CASSFGLAGAIDEQYF.

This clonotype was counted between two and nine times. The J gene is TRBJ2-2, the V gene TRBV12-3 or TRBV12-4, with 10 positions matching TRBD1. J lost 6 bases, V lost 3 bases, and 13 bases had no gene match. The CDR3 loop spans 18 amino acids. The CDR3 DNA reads TGTGCCAGCAGTTTTGGCCGTTCGGGGACAGGGGCTTCCGGGGAGCTGTTTTTT. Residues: CASSFGRSGTGASGELFF.

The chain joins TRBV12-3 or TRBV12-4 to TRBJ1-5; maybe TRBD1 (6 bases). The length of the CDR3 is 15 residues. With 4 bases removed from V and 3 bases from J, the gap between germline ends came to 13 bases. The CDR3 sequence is CASSSWTAANQPQHF. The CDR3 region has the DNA TGTGCCAGCAGTTCGTGGACAGCCGCCAATCAGCCCCAGCATTTT.

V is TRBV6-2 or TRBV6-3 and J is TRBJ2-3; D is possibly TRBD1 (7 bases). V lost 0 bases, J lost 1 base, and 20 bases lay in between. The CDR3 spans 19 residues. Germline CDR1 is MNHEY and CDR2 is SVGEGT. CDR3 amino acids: CASSYSQFGGGGRTDTQYF. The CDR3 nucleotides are TGTGCCAGCAGTTACTCCCAGTTTGGAGGGGGCGGACGCACAGATACGCAGTATTTT.

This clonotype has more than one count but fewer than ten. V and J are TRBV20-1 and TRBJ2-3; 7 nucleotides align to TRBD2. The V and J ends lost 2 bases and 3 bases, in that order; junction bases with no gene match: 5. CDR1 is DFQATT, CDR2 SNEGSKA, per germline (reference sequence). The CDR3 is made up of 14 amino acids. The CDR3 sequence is CSARLADQTDTQYF. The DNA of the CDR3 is TGCAGTGCTAGACTAGCGGATCAGACAGATACGCAGTATTTT.

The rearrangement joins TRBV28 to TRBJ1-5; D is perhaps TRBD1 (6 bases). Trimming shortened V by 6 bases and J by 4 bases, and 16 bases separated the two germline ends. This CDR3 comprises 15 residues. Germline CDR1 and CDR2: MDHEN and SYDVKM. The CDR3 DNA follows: TGTGCCAGCAGCCTGCCACAGGGTAGGAATCAGCCCCAGCATTTT. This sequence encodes CASSLPQGRNQPQHF.

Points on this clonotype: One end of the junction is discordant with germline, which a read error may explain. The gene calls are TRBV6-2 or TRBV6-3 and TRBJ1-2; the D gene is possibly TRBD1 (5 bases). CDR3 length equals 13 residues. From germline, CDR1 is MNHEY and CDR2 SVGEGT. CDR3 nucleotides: TGTGCCAGCAGTATCGGCAGGGACTATAGCTACACCTTC. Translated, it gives CASSIGRDYSYTF.

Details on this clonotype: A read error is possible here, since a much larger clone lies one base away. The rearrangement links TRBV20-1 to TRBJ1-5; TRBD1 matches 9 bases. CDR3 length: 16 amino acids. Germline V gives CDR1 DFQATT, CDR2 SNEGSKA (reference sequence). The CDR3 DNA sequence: TGCAGTGCCGCATCCGGGACAGGGAGTTTAGTTCAGCTCCAGCATTTT. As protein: CSAASGTGSLVQLQHF.

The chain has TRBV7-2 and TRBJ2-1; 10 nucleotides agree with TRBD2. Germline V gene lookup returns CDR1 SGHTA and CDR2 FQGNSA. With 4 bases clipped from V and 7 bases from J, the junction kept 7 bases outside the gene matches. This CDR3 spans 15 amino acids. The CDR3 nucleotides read TGTGCCAGCAGCTCCCTTAGCGGGGGGTTAAATGAGCAGTTCTTC. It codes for CASSSLSGGLNEQFF.